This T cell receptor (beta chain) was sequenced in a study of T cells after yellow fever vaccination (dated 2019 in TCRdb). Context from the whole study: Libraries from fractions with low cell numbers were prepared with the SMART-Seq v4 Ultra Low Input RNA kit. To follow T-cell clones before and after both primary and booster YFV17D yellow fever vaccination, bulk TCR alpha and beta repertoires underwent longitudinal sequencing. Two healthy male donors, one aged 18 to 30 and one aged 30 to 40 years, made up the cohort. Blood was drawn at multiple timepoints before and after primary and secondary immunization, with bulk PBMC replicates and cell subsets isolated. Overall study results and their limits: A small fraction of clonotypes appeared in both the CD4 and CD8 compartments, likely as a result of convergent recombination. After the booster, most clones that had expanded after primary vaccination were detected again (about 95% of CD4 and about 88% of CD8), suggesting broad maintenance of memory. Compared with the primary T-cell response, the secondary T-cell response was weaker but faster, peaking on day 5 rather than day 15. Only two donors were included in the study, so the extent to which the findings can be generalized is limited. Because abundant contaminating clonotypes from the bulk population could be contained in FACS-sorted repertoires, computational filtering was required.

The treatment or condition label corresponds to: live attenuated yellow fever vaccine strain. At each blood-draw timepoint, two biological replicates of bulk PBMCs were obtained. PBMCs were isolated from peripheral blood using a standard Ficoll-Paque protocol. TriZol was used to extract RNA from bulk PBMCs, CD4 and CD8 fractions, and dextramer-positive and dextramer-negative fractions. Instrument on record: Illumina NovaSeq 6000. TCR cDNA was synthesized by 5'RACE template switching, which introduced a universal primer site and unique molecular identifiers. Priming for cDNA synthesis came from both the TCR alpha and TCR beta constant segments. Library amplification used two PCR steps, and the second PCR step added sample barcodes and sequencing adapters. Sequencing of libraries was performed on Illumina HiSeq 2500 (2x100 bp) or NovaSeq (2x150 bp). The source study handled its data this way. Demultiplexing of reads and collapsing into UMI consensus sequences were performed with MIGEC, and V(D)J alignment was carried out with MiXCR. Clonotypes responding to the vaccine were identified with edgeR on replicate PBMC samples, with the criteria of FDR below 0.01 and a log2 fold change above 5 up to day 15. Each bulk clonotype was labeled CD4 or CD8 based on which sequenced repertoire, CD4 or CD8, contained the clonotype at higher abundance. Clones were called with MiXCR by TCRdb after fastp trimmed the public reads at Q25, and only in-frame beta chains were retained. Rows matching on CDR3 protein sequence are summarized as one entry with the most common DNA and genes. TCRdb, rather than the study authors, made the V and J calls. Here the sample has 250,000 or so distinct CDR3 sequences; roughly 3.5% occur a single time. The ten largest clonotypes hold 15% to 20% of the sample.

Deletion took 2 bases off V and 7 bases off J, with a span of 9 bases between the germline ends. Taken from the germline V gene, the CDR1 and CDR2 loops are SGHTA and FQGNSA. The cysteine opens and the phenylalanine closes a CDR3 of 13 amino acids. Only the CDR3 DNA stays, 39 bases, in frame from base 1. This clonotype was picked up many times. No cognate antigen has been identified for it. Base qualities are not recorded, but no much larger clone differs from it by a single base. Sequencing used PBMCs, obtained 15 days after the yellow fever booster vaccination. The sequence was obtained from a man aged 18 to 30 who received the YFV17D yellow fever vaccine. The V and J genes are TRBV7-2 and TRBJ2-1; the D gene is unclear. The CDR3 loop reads CASSLSGWNEQFF. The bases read TGTGCCAGCAGCTTATCCGGTTGGAATGAGCAGTTCTTC. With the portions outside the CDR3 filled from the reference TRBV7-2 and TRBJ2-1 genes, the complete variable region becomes GAGVSQSPSNKVTEKGKDVELRCDPISGHTALYWYRQSLGQGLEFLIYFQGNSAPDKSGLPSDRFSAERTGGSVSTLTIQRTQQEDSAVYLCASSLSGWNEQFFGPGTRLTVL.